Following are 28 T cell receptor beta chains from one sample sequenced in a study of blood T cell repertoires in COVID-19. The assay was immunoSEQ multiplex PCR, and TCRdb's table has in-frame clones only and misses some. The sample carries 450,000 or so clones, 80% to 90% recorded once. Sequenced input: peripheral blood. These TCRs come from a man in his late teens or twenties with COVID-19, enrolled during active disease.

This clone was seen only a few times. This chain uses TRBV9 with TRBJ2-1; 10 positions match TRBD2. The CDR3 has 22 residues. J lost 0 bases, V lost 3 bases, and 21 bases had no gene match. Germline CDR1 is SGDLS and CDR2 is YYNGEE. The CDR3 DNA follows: TGTGCCAGCAGCGCAAGAGACAGGGTGGCTAGCGGGAGTCCTAGCTCCTACAATGAGCAGTTCTTC. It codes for CASSARDRVASGSPSSYNEQFF.

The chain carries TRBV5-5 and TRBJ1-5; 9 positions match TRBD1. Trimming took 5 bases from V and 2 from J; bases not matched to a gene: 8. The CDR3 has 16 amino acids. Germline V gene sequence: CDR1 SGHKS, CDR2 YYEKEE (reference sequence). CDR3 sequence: CASSWTGASRNQPQHF. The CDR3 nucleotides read TGTGCCAGCAGTTGGACAGGGGCCTCGCGCAATCAGCCCCAGCATTTT.

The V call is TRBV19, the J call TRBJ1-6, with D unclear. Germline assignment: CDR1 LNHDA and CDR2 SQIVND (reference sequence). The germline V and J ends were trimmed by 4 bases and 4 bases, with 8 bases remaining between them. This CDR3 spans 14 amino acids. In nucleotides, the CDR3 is TGTGCCAGTAGTACAGGAACGTATAATTCACCCCTCCACTTT. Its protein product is CASSTGTYNSPLHF.

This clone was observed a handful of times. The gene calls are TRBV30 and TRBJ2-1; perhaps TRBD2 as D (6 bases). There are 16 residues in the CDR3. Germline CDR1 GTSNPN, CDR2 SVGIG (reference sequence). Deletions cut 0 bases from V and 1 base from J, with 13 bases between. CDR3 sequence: CAWSVLSGGSYNEQFF. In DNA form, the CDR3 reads TGTGCCTGGAGTGTACTGAGCGGAGGGTCCTACAATGAGCAGTTCTTC.

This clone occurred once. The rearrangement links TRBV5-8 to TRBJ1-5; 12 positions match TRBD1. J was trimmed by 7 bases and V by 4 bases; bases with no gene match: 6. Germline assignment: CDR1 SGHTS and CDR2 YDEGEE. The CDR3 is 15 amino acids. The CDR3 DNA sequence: TGTGCCAGCAGCCCGACCGGGACAGGGGGCCAGCCCCAGCATTTT. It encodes CASSPTGTGGQPQHF.

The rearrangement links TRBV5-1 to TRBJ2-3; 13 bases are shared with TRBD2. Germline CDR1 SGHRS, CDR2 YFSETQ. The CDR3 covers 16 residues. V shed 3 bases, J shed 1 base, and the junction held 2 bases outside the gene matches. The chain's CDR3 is CASSSGLAGGTDTQYF. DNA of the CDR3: TGCGCCAGCAGCTCCGGACTAGCGGGGGGCACAGATACGCAGTATTTT. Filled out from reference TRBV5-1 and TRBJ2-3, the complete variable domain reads KAGVTQTPRYLIKTRGQQVTLSCSPISGHRSVSWYQQTPGQGLQFLFEYFSETQRNKGNFPGRFSGRQFSNSRSEMNVSTLELGDSALYLCASSSGLAGGTDTQYFGPGTRLTVL.

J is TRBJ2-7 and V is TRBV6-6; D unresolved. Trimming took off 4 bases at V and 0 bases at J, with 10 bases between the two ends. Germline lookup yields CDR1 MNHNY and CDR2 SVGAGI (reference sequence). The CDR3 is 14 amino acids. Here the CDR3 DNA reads TGTGCCAGCAGTTCCCCGACACGCTCCTACGAGCAGTACTTC. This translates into CASSSPTRSYEQYF.

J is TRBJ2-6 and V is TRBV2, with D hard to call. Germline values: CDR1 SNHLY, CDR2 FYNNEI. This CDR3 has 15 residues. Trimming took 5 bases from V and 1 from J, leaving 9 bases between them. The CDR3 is CASSTARSGANVLTF. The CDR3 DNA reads TGTGCCAGCAGTACCGCTCGGTCTGGGGCCAACGTCCTGACTTTC.

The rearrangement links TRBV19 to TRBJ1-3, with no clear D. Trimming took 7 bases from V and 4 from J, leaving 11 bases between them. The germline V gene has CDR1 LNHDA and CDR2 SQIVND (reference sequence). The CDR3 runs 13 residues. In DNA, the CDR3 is TGTGCCAGTACCTTGGCAGGCGGAAACACCATATATTTT. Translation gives CASTLAGGNTIYF.

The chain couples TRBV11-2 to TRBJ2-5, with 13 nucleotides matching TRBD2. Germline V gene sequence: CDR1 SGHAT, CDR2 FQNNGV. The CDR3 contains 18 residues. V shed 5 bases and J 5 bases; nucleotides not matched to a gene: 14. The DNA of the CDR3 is TGTGCCAGCAGCCAGGGACTAGCGGGGACCACCGCAGGGGAGACCCAGTACTTC. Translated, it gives CASSQGLAGTTAGETQYF.

The CDR3 bases are TGTGCCAGCAGCATGCAGGGAGGCAATGAGCAGTTCTTC. Translation: CASSMQGGNEQFF. The rearrangement uses TRBV5-6 and TRBJ2-1; a weak D match, TRBD2 (6 bases). CDR1 is SGHDT, CDR2 YYEEEE, per germline. The CDR3 has 13 residues. The V end was cut by 4 bases, the J end by 6 bases, with 11 bases between.

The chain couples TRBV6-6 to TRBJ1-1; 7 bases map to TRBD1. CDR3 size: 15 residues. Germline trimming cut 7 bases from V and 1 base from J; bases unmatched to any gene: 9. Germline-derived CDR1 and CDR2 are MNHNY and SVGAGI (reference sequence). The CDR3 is CASIPEGATNTEAFF. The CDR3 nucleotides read TGTGCCAGCATCCCCGAGGGGGCTACGAACACTGAAGCTTTCTTT.

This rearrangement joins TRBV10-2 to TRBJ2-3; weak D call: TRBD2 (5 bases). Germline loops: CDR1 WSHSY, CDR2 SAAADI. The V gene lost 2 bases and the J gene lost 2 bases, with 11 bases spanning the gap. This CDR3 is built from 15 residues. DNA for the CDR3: TGCGCCAGCAGTGAGAGCGGCGGGTACACAGATACGCAGTATTTT. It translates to CASSESGGYTDTQYF.

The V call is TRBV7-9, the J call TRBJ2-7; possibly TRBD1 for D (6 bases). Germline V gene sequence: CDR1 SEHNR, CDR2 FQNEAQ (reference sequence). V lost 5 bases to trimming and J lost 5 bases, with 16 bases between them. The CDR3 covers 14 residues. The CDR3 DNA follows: TGTGCCAGCAGCATCTCCGGGACAAACCACGAGCAGTACTTC. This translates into CASSISGTNHEQYF.

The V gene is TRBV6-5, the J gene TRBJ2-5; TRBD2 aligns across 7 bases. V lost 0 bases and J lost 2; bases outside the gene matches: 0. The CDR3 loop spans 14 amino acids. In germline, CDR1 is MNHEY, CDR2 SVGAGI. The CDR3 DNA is TGTGCCAGCAGTTACTCGGGGGGGCAAGAGACCCAGTACTTC. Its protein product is CASSYSGGQETQYF.

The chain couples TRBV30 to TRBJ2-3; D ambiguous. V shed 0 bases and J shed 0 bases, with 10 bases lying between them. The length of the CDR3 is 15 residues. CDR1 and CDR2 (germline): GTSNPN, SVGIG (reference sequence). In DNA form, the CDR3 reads TGTGCCTGGAGTGTAGGCGTGGGCAGCACAGATACGCAGTATTTT. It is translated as CAWSVGVGSTDTQYF.

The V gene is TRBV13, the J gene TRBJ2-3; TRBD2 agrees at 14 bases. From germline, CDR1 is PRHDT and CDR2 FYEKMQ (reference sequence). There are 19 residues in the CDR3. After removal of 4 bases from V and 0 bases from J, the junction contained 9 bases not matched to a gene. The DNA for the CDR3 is TGTGCCAGCAGCTCAAAAGGACTAGCGGGGGGAACTAGCACAGATACGCAGTATTTT. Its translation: CASSSKGLAGGTSTDTQYF.

The CDR3 bases are TGTGCCAGCAGTCTACTAGCGAATACAGATACGCAGTATTTT. Its translation: CASSLLANTDTQYF. The gene calls are TRBV6-2 or TRBV6-3 and TRBJ2-3; TRBD2 aligns across 7 bases. The CDR3 sequence is 14 residues long. From germline, CDR1 is MNHEY and CDR2 SVGEGT. J lost 3 bases, V lost 5 bases, and 5 bases had no gene match.

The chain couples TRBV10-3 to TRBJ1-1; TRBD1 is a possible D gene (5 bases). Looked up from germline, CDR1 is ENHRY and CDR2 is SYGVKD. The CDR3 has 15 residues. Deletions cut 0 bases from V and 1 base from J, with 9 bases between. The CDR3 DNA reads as TGTGCCATCAGTGAGTCCACAGGATCGAACACTGAAGCTTTCTTT. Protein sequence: CAISESTGSNTEAFF.

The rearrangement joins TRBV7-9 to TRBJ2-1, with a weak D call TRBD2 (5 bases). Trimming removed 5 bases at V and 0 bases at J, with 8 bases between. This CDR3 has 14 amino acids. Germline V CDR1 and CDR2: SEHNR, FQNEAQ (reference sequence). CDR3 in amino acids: CASSPGSSYNEQFF. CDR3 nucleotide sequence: TGTGCCAGCAGCCCTGGGAGCTCCTACAATGAGCAGTTCTTC.

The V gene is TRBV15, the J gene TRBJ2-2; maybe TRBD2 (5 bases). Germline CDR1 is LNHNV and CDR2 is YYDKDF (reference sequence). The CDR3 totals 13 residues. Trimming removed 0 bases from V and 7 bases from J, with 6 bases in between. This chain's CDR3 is CATSRDRGGELFF. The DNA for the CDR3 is TGTGCCACCAGCAGAGATCGGGGCGGGGAGCTGTTTTTT.

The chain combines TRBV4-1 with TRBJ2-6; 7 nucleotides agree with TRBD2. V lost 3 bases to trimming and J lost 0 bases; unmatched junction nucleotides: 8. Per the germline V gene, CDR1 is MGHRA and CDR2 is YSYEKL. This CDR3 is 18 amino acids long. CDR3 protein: CASSQGGTRISGANVLTF. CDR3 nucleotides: TGCGCCAGCAGCCAGGGGGGGACTCGCATCTCTGGGGCCAACGTCCTGACTTTC.

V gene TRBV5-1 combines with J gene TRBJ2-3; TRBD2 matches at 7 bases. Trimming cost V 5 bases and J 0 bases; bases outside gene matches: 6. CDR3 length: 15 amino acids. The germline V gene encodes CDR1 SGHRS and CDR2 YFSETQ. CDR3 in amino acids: CASRSGVASTDTQYF. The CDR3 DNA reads TGCGCCAGCAGAAGCGGGGTGGCTAGCACAGATACGCAGTATTTT.

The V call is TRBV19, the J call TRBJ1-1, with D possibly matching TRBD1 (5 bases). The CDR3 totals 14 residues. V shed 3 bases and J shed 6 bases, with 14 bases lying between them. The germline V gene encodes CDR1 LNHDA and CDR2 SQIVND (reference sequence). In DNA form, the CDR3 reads TGTGCCAGTAGTATGTCAGGGAAGATCGCTGAAGCTTTCTTT. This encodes CASSMSGKIAEAFF. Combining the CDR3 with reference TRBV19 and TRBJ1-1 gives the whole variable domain DGGITQSPKYLFRKEGQNVTLSCEQNLNHDAMYWYRQDPGQGLRLIYYSQIVNDFQKGDIAEGYSVSREKKESFPLTVTSAQKNPTAFYLCASSMSGKIAEAFFGQGTRLTVV.

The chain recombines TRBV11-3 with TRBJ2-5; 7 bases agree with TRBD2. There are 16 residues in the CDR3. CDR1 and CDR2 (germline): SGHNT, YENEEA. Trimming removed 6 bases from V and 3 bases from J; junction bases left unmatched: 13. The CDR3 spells CASSPDRTRDEETQYF. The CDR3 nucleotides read TGTGCCAGCAGTCCCGACCGGACTAGAGATGAAGAGACCCAGTACTTC.

CDR3 protein: CASSYGRATVNTEAFF. For the CDR3, the DNA is TGTGCCAGCAGTTACGGCAGGGCAACCGTGAACACTGAAGCTTTCTTT. The rearrangement joins TRBV6-5 to TRBJ1-1, with D possibly TRBD1 on 5 matching bases. V lost 2 bases and J lost 0, with 13 bases in between. The CDR3 has 16 amino acids. Germline V gives CDR1 MNHEY, CDR2 SVGAGI.

This CDR3 reads CASSQGREARGYTF. The CDR3, as DNA: TGTGCCAGCAGCCAAGGAAGGGAGGCTCGGGGCTACACCTTC. V usage is TRBV3-1 (or the pseudogene TRBV3-2) and J usage is TRBJ1-2; D unresolved. The germline V and J ends were trimmed by 1 base and 8 bases, with 14 bases remaining between them. The CDR3 is made up of 14 amino acids. In germline, CDR1 is LGHDT, CDR2 YNNKEL (reference sequence).

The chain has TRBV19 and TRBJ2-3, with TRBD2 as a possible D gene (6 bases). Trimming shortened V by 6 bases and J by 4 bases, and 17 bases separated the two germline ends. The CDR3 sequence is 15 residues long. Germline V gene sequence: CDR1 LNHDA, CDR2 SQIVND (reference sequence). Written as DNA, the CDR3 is TGTGCCAGTAGGAGCACTAGCACCCGGCCAGATACGCAGTATTTT. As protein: CASRSTSTRPDTQYF.